The 4 T cell receptor beta chains in this list originate from one sample, sequenced in a study of CD8 T cells in ankylosing spondylitis. Study results and limitations: Ankylosing spondylitis blood appeared to carry a characteristic TCR beta motif of several highly homologous variants.

These receptors have no known antigen. Each CDR3 protein gets one entry after TCRdb re-called the 5' RACE reads with MiXCR. The table includes hundreds of thousands of distinct CDR3 sequences, 10% to 15% detected once. Source material: blood, either unsorted or a sorted T cell fraction (not recorded which). Receptor source: a male donor with ankylosing spondylitis.

This clonotype was observed a handful of times. The chain has TRBV5-6 and TRBJ1-4; D call uncertain. The CDR3 is 15 residues long. Germline V gives CDR1 SGHDT, CDR2 YYEEEE. Trimming removed 2 bases from V and 5 bases from J, with 13 bases in between. The DNA of the CDR3 is TGTGCCAGCAGCTTTCACCCGACTGGGAATGAAAAACTGTTTTTT. Its translation: CASSFHPTGNEKLFF.

As regards this clonotype: A much larger clonotype is one base distant, so this may be a read error. The chain couples TRBV7-2 to TRBJ1-5; the D is unclear. The CDR3 has 14 amino acids. V dropped 6 bases and J dropped 2 bases, with 11 bases sitting between them. The V gene's germline CDR1 is SGHTA and CDR2 FQGNSA. The CDR3 nucleotides are TGTGCCAGCAGTTTTAACGGGGGCAATCAGCCCCAGCATTTT. Translated: CASSFNGGNQPQHF.

The gene calls are TRBV20-1 and TRBJ1-5; no clear D gene. This CDR3 spans 14 amino acids. Germline V lookup: CDR1 DFQATT, CDR2 SNEGSKA (reference sequence). V was clipped by 7 bases and J by 4 bases, with 17 bases between them. The CDR3 nucleotides are TGCAGTGGACTTCCCGGGCAGCAAAATCAGCCCCAGCATTTT. Its translation: CSGLPGQQNQPQHF.

The chain uses TRBV5-1 and TRBJ1-2; D remains ambiguous. CDR1 SGHRS and CDR2 YFSETQ come from the germline V gene. This CDR3 has 13 amino acids. The ends were cut back, 1 base at V and 9 bases at J, with 13 bases in the middle. This CDR3 reads CASSLSQVQRYTF. The CDR3 DNA is TGCGCCAGCAGCTTGTCCCAGGTTCAACGCTACACCTTC.